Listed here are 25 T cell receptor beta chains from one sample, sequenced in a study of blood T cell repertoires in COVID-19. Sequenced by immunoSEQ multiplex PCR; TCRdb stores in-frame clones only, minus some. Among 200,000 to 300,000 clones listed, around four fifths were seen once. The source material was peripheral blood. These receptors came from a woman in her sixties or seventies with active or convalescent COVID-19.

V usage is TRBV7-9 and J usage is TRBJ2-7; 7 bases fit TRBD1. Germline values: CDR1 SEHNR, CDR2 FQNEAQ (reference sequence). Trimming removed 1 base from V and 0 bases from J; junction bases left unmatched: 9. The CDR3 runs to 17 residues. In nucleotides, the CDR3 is TGTGCCAGCAGCTTAGTTGTAGGGGGCAGGAGCTCCTACGAGCAGTACTTC. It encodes CASSLVVGGRSSYEQYF.

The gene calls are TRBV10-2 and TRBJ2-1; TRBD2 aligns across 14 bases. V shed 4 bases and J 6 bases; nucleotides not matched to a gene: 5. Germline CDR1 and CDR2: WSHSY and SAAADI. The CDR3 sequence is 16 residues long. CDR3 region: CASSGRLAGGFNEQFF. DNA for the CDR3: TGCGCCAGCAGTGGCCGACTAGCGGGGGGGTTCAATGAGCAGTTCTTC.

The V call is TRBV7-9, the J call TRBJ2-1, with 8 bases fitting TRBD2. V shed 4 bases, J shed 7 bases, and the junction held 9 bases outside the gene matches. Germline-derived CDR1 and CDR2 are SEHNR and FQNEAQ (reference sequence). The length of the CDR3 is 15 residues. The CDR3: CASSSSGSPGNEQFF. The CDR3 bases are TGTGCCAGCAGCTCCAGCGGGAGCCCCGGAAATGAGCAGTTCTTC.

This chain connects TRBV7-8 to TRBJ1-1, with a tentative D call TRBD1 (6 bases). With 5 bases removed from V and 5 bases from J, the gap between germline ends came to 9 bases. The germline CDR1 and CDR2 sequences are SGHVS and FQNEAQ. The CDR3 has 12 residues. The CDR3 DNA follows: TGTGCCAGCAGCCCCACAGGGACTGAAGCTTTCTTT. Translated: CASSPTGTEAFF.

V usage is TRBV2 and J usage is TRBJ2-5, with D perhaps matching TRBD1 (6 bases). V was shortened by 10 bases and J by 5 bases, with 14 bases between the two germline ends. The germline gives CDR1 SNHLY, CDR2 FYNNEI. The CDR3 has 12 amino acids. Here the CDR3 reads CATHRVGETQYF. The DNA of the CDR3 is TGTGCCACCCACAGGGTCGGGGAGACCCAGTACTTC.

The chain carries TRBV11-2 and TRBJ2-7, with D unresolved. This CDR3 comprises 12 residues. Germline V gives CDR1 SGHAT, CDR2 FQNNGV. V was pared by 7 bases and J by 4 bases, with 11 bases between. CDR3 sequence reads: CASIPTKYEQYV. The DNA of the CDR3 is TGTGCCAGCATCCCGACAAAATACGAGCAGTACGTC.

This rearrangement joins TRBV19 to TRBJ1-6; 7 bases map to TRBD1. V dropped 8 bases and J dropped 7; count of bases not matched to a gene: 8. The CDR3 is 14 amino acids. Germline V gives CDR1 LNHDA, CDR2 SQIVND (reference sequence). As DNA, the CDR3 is TGTGCCAGTCGGCCAACAGGGGTAAATTCACCCCTCCACTTT. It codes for CASRPTGVNSPLHF.

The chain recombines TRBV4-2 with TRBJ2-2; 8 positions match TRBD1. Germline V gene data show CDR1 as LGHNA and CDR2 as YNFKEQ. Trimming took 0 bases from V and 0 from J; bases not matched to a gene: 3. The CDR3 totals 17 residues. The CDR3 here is CASSQDPQGANTGELFF. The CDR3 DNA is TGTGCCAGCAGCCAAGATCCACAGGGGGCGAACACCGGGGAGCTGTTTTTT.

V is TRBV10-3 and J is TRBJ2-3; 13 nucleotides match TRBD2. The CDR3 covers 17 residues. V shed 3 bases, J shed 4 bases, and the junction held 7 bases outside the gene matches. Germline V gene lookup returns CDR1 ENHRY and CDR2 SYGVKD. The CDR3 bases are TGTGCCATCAGTGATTGGACTAGCGGGAGCGGGGCAGATACGCAGTATTTT. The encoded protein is CAISDWTSGSGADTQYF.

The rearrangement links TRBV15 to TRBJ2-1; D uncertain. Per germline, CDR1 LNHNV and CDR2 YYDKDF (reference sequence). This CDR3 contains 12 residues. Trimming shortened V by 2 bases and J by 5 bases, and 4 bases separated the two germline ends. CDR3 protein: CATSRLDNEQFF. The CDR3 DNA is TGTGCCACCAGCAGACTTGACAATGAGCAGTTCTTC.

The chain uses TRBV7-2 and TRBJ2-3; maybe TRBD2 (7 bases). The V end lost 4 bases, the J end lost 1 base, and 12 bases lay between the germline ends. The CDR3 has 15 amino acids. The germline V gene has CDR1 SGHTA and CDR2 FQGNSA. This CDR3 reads CASSSKGGGTDTQYF. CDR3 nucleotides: TGTGCCAGCAGCTCAAAGGGGGGGGGCACAGATACGCAGTATTTT. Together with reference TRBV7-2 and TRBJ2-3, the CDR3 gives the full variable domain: GAGVSQSPSNKVTEKGKDVELRCDPISGHTALYWYRQSLGQGLEFLIYFQGNSAPDKSGLPSDRFSAERTGGSVSTLTIQRTQQEDSAVYLCASSSKGGGTDTQYFGPGTRLTVL.

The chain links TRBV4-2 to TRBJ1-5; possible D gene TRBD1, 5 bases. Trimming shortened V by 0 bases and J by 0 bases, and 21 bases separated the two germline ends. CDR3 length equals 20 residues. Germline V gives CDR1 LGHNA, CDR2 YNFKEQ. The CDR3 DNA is TGTGCCAGCAGCCAAGATATGGTAACAGGCGGAACTTATAGCAATCAGCCCCAGCATTTT. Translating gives CASSQDMVTGGTYSNQPQHF.

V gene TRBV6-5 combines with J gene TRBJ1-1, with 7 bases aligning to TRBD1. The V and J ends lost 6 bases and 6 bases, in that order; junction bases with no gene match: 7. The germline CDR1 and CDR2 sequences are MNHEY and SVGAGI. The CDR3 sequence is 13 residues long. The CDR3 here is CASRRQGLSEAFF. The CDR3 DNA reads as TGTGCCAGCAGGCGACAGGGCCTGTCTGAAGCTTTCTTT.

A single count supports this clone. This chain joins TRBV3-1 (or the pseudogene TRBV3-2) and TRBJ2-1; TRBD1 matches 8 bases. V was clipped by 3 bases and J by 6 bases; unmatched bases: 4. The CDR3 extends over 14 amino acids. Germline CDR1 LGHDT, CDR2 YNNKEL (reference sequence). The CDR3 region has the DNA TGTGCCAGCAGCCAGCGGACAGGGAGCAATGAGCAGTTCTTC. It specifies CASSQRTGSNEQFF.

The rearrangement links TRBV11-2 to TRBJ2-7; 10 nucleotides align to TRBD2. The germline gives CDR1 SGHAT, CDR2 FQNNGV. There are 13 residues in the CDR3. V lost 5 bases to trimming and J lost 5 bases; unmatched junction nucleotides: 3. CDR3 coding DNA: TGTGCCAGCAGCCCTAGCGGGAGACACGAGCAGTACTTC. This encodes CASSPSGRHEQYF.

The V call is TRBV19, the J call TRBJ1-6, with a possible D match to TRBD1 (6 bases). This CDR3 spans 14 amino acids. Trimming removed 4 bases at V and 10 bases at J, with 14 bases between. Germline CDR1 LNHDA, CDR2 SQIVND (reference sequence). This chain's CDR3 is CASSSGGGRSPLHF. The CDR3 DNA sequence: TGTGCCAGTAGTAGCGGGGGGGGCCGATCACCCCTCCACTTT.

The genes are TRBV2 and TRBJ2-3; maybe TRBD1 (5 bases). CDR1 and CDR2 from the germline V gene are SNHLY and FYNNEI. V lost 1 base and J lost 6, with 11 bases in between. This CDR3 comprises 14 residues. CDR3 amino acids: CASSEVVGPDTQYF. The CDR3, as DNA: TGTGCCAGCAGTGAAGTAGTGGGGCCCGATACGCAGTATTTT.

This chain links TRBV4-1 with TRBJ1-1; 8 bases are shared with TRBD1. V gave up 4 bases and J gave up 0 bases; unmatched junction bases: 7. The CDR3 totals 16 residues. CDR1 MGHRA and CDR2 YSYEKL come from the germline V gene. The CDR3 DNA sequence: TGCGCCAGCAGCCCAGGACAGGGTTGGATGAACACTGAAGCTTTCTTT. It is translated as CASSPGQGWMNTEAFF.

The CDR3 loop is CASSLLWRGIYEQYF. The DNA of the CDR3 is TGTGCCAGCAGCCTTCTCTGGCGGGGAATCTACGAGCAGTACTTC. The chain uses TRBV3-1 (or the pseudogene TRBV3-2) and TRBJ2-7; D perhaps matches TRBD2 (6 bases). The CDR3 is made up of 15 amino acids. V was clipped by 4 bases and J by 3 bases, with 16 bases between them. Germline V gene data show CDR1 as LGHDT and CDR2 as YNNKEL (reference sequence).

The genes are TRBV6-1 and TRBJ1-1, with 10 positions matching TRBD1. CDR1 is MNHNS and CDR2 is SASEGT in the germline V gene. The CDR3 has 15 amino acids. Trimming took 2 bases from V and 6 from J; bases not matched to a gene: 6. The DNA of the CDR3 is TGTGCCAGCAGTGAAAGGCGACAGGGGGCATCTGAAGCTTTCTTT. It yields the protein CASSERRQGASEAFF.

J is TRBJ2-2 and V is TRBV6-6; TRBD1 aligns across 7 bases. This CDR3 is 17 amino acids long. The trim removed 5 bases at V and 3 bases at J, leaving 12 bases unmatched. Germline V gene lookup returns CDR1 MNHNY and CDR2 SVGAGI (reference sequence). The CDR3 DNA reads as TGTGCCAGCAGTCCCCACCCCCGGGACAGAGACACCGGGGAGCTGTTTTTT. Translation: CASSPHPRDRDTGELFF.

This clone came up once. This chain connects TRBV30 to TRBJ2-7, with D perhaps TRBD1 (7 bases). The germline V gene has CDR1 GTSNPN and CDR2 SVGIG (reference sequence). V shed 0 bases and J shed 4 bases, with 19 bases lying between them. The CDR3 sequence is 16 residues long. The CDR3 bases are TGTGCCTGGAGTGTCCTTTCCAGGGGGGCCGGGTACGAGCAGTACTTC. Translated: CAWSVLSRGAGYEQYF.

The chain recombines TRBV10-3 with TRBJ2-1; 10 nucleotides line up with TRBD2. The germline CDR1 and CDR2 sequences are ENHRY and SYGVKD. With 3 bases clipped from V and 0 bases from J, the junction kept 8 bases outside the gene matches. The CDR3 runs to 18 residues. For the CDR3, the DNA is TGTGCCATCAGTGACCCGACTAGCGGGCGTCTCTCCTACAATGAGCAGTTCTTC. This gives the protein CAISDPTSGRLSYNEQFF.

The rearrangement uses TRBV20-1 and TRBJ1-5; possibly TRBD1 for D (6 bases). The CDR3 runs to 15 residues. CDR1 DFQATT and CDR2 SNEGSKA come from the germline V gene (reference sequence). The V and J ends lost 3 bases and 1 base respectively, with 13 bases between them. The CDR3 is CSASIFGQSNQPQHF. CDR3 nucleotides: TGCAGTGCTAGTATCTTCGGACAGAGCAATCAGCCCCAGCATTTT.

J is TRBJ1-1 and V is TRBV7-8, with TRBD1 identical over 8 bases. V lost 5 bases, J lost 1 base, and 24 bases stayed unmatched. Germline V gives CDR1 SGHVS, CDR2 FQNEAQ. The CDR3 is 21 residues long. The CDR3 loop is CASSPLGDRLGPWMTNTEAFF. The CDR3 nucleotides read TGTGCCAGCAGCCCCTTGGGGGACAGGTTGGGGCCCTGGATGACGAACACTGAAGCTTTCTTT.